The T cell receptor beta chain described here comes from a study of tumor and adjacent non-tumor tissue in lung cancer. Looked up from germline, CDR1 is SGHAT and CDR2 is FQNNGV. The CDR3 loop spans 14 amino acids. The library came from three nested PCR rounds adapted from ARM-PCR protocols. TCRdb ran MiXCR on the multiplex PCR reads and lists one entry per CDR3 protein. Of approximately 140,000 distinct CDR3 sequences in the sample, 66% were seen once. RNA was extracted from bulk tissue without any cell sorting. Notes on this clonotype: One junction end does not reproduce the germline sequence, and a read error may be involved.

Specimen: lung tumor tissue. This chain connects TRBV11-2 to TRBJ2-5; D is unresolved. The TCR sequence derives from a man in his 60s with small cell lung cancer. The CDR3 loop is CASTLVLGRETQYF. In nucleotides, the CDR3 is TGTGCCAGCACCTTAGTACTGGGTAGAGAGACCCAGTACTTC.